This is a list of T cell receptor beta chains from one sample in a study of CD8+ T cells in alopecia areata. Using immunoSEQ multiplex PCR, the repertoire was profiled, and TCRdb retains in-frame clones only, with some absent. This sample yields 95,000 to 100,000 clones, of which approximately 60% are seen a single time; about 16% belongs to the top ten. Sequencing was performed on CD8+ T cells sorted from blood, taken at week 4, from a patient treated with tofacitinib. These receptors all come from a human donor with alopecia areata. Both conserved end residues are part of each CDR3. D genes are given only for firm matches. The listing skips clone size in some rows; elsewhere it reads once, few, many or a size class.

>.|TRBD1|TRBJ1-2|TRBV29-1
TGCAGCGTCGAGTGGGACAGCAAGCAAACCTTC
CSVEWDSKQTF
>.|.|TRBJ1-2|TRBV5-1
TGCGCCAGCAGCTTGGGTAGCGGCTACACCTTC
CASSLGSGYTF
>.|TRBD2|TRBJ2-5|TRBV6-5
TGTGCCAGCAGTTCGGCGGGAGGGAAGCAAGAGACCCAGTACTTC
CASSSAGGKQETQYF
>.|.|TRBJ2-1|TRBV14
TGTGCCAGCAGCCAAGCGTTGACTGATGAGCAGTTCTTC
CASSQALTDEQFF
>.|.|TRBJ2-1|TRBV5-6
TGTGCCAGCAGCTTGGGCCCCGAGGTCACGTACAATGAGCAGTTCTTC
CASSLGPEVTYNEQFF
>few|TRBD2|TRBJ2-2|TRBV4-1
TGCGCCAGCAGCCAGTCGACTAGCCGGAACACCGGGGAGCTGTTTTTT
CASSQSTSRNTGELFF
>few|.|TRBJ2-1|TRBV2
TGTGCCAGCAGTGAATTTTGGGGGCAGGATGAGCAGTTCTTC
CASSEFWGQDEQFF
>.|TRBD1|TRBJ2-7|TRBV29-1
TGCAGCGTTGAATCACTGGACAGGGGATACGAGCAGTACTTC
CSVESLDRGYEQYF
>.|.|TRBJ2-7|TRBV27
TGTGCCAGCAGTTCCTCGACAGGCCCTGGCCGAGAGCAGTACTTC
CASSSSTGPGREQYF
>.|TRBD2|TRBJ2-3|TRBV11-3
TGTGCCAGCAGCCCGAGCGGGAGGATAACAGATACGCAGTATTTT
CASSPSGRITDTQYF
>few|.|TRBJ2-3|TRBV18
TGTGCCAGCTCACCACGGGATAGCGTGCGGACAGATACGCAGTATTTT
CASSPRDSVRTDTQYF
>once|.|TRBJ2-7|TRBV27
TGTGCCAGCATCAAACTAAACCCGGGGAGAAGCTCCTACGAGCAGTACTTC
CASIKLNPGRSSYEQYF
>few|.|TRBJ1-1|TRBV29-1
TGCAGCGGGGGGGGAACTGAAGCTTTCTTT
CSGGGTEAFF
>.|TRBD1|TRBJ2-7|TRBV6-1
TGTGCCAGCAGCGAACGTTCCGGGACAGGCTTTTACGAGCAGTACTTC
CASSERSGTGFYEQYF
>.|.|TRBJ2-7|TRBV13
TGTGCCAGCAGCTTTGGCTCCACCTACGAGCAGTACTTC
CASSFGSTYEQYF
>.|.|TRBJ2-1|TRBV14
TGTGCCAGCAGCCAAGGGTTGCAGGGAGAGCAGTTCTTC
CASSQGLQGEQFF
>.|TRBD1|TRBJ1-6|TRBV30
TGTGCCTGGAGTGGGGGACAGGGCGGATCACCCCTCCACTTT
CAWSGGQGGSPLHF
>.|TRBD2|TRBJ2-1|TRBV19
TGTGCCAGTAGTATAGACCGACTAGCGGGAGGTGCCCTTTTATACAATGAGCAGTTCTTC
CASSIDRLAGGALLYNEQFF
>once|TRBD1|TRBJ2-1|TRBV29-1
TGCAGCGTTGTAGTCGGGACAGGGAGGCATGAGCAGTTCTTC
CSVVVGTGRHEQFF
>few|.|TRBJ2-3|TRBV29-1
TGCAGCGCCGACGCCCAGGGATGGGGCACAGATACGCAGTATTTT
CSADAQGWGTDTQYF
>few|TRBD1|TRBJ2-5|TRBV13
TGTGCCAGCAGCGACCGGGACAGGGCCCAAGAGACCCAGTACTTC
CASSDRDRAQETQYF
>.|.|TRBJ1-5|TRBV27
TGTGCCAGCAGTTTATCGGGTTCACTCAATCAGCCCCAGCATTTT
CASSLSGSLNQPQHF
>many|.|TRBJ2-3|TRBV6-4
TGTGCCAGCAGTGCGGGAGGCACAGATACGCAGTATTTT
CASSAGGTDTQYF
>.|.|TRBJ1-5|TRBV15
TGTGCCACCAGCAGTGACAGCTATAGCAATCAGCCCCAGCATTTT
CATSSDSYSNQPQHF
>.|.|TRBJ2-1|TRBV11-1
TGTGCCAGCAGCGTAATTAACGGCGGGAAGTCCTACAATGAGCAGTTCTTC
CASSVINGGKSYNEQFF
>.|TRBD1|TRBJ2-3|TRBV5-5
TGTGCCAGCAGCCTGTACAGGGGTGCTCCCCCAGATACGCAGTATTTT
CASSLYRGAPPDTQYF
>.|.|TRBJ1-2|TRBV29-1
TGCAGCGTTGCAACCCTGCGGGATGGCTACACCTTC
CSVATLRDGYTF
>.|TRBD1|TRBJ1-1|TRBV6-6
TGTGCCAGCGGTCCACAGGGGGCTTACACTGAAGCTTTCTTT
CASGPQGAYTEAFF
>few|.|TRBJ2-5|TRBV5-1
TGCGCCAGCAGCGGCGGGGAAGAGACCCAGTACTTC
CASSGGEETQYF
>.|TRBD1|TRBJ1-2|TRBV4-1
TGCGCCAGCAGCCAAGATCCCGGGACAGGGTACTCTGGCTACACCTTC
CASSQDPGTGYSGYTF
>.|.|TRBJ2-7|TRBV5-5
TGTGCCAGCAGCTTGACTATCGGGAACGAGCAGTACTTC
CASSLTIGNEQYF
>.|TRBD1|TRBJ2-6|TRBV7-9
TGTGCCAGCGGGACAGGGGCCCCTGGGGCCAACGTCCTGACTTTC
CASGTGAPGANVLTF
>.|TRBD1|TRBJ2-1|TRBV6-5
TGTGCCAGCCGGGGGAGGGACAGGGGACCAAATGAGCAGTTCTTC
CASRGRDRGPNEQFF
>.|.|TRBJ2-7|TRBV7-8
TGTGCCAGCAGAGAAGGGTTGGGGAGCTCCTACGAGCAGTACTTC
CASREGLGSSYEQYF
>once|.|TRBJ1-5|TRBV5-6
TGTGCCAGCAGCTTAGGTAGCAATCAGCCCCAGCATTTT
CASSLGSNQPQHF
>once|.|TRBJ2-7|TRBV7-3
TGTGCCAGCAGCCCAGGAACCCACGAGCAGTACTTC
CASSPGTHEQYF
>.|.|TRBJ1-2|TRBV27
TGTGCCAGCAAAATGGGAGGAGGCTACACCTTC
CASKMGGGYTF
>.|TRBD2|TRBJ2-3|TRBV5-1
TGCGCCAGCAGCTTGGAGGTAGAGCGGGGAAGCACAGATACGCAGTATTTT
CASSLEVERGSTDTQYF
>few|.|TRBJ1-1|TRBV29-1
TGCAGCGTCCCCCTCGGGACTGAAGCTTTCTTT
CSVPLGTEAFF
>.|.|TRBJ2-7|TRBV30
TGTGCCTGGAACCGGGACGGAGAATTCTACGAGCAGTACTTC
CAWNRDGEFYEQYF
>few|.|TRBJ1-2|TRBV29-1
TGCAGCGTCGGGGCGGTTTCGGTTGGTGGCTACACCTTC
CSVGAVSVGGYTF
>few|.|TRBJ2-7|TRBV7-9
TGTGCCAGCAGCCCCCGGCTTGGTTACGAGCAGTACTTC
CASSPRLGYEQYF
>.|TRBD1|TRBJ1-1|TRBV5-1
TGCGCCAGCAGCCCGAGGACAGGGGATCCTGAAGCTTTCTTT
CASSPRTGDPEAFF
>.|TRBD2|TRBJ2-1|TRBV7-2
TGTGCCAGCAGCTTATCCCCCCGGCCTAGCGGGGGTGATGAGCAGTTCTTC
CASSLSPRPSGGDEQFF
>few|.|TRBJ2-3|TRBV5-1
TGCGCCAGCAGCTTCGGTCGGCAGGGCAGCACAGATACGCAGTATTTT
CASSFGRQGSTDTQYF
>few|.|TRBJ2-4|TRBV27
TGTGCCAGCAGCCCCGACTACCTGGGCGAGGTTCAGTACTTC
CASSPDYLGEVQYF
>.|TRBD1|TRBJ2-1|TRBV7-8
TGTGCCAGCAGCCGAGGGACAGGGGGCGCCTACAATGAGCAGTTCTTC
CASSRGTGGAYNEQFF
>.|.|TRBJ2-7|TRBV29-1
TGCAGCGTTGAAGAAGGGGATGGCGGGCCCTCGTACTTC
CSVEEGDGGPSYF
>once|TRBD2|TRBJ2-7|TRBV4-2
TGTGCCAGCAGCCCCGTCCGGGGACTAGCGGGGTTGTCCTACGAGCAGTACTTC
CASSPVRGLAGLSYEQYF
>.|.|TRBJ2-2|TRBV25-1
TGTGCCAGCAGTGAATTTGGGGCGAACACCGGGGAGCTGTTTTTT
CASSEFGANTGELFF
>.|TRBD1|TRBJ2-7|TRBV7-8
TGTGCCAGCAGCTACGGGACAGGGAAGGCTAGCTCCTACGAGCAGTACTTC
CASSYGTGKASSYEQYF
>.|TRBD2|TRBJ2-7|TRBV7-9
TGTGCCAGCAGCCGTAACGGCGGGAGCCGCTACGAGCAGTACTTC
CASSRNGGSRYEQYF